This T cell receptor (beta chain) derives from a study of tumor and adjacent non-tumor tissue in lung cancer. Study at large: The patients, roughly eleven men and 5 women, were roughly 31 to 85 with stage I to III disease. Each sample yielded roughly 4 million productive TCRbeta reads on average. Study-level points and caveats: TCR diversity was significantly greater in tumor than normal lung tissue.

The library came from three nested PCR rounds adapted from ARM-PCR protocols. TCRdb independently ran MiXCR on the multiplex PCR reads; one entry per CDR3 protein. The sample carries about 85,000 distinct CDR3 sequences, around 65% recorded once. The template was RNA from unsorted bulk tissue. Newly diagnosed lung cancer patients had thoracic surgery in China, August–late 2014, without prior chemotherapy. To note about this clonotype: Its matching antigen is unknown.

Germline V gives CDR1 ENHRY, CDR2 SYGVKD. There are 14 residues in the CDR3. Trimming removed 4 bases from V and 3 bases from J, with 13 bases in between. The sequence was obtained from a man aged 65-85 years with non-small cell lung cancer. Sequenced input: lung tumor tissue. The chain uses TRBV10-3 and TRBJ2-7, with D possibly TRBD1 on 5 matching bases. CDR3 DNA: TGTGCCATCAGTGGAGTAGGGGCGGTCTACGAGCAGTACTTC. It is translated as CAISGVGAVYEQYF.